This T cell receptor beta chain comes out of a study of OX40 agonist ivuxolimab in advanced cancers. Study-wide context: Ivuxolimab was an agonistic, fully human IgG2 monoclonal antibody directed against OX40 (CD134), a costimulatory receptor. Patients were allowed to have had prior anti-PD-1, anti-PD-L1 or anti-CTLA-4 therapy, and approximately 41% of the dose-escalation patients had previously received checkpoint inhibitors. Intravenous ivuxolimab was administered to patients every 2 weeks at six dose levels: 0.01, 0.1, 0.3, 1.5, 3 and 10 mg/kg. Among the approximately 50 dose-escalation patients, about 20 had hepatocellular carcinoma, roughly 15 melanoma, 9 renal cell carcinoma and 9 head and neck cancer. Partial responses were achieved by three dose-escalation patients, of whom one had hepatocellular carcinoma and two had cutaneous melanoma. A male proportion of almost 85% and a mean age of roughly 55 years, ranging from 23 to 79, were recorded for the dose-escalation cohort. The paper reports the monotherapy dose-escalation portion (N of about 51 patients) of the phase I ivuxolimab trial. Peripheral TCRbeta sequencing was intended to test whether TCR sequence diversity was altered and clonal T-cell expansion was caused by ivuxolimab. Results the study describes overall, beyond this receptor: Low levels of normalized T-cell clonal expansion were also seen in some patients who did not respond. Clonal expansion of both CD4+ and CD8+ blood T cells was observed from baseline to week 6 at doses 0.1 to 3.0 mg/kg. In partial responders in the 0.1-3.0 mg/kg groups, normalized peripheral clonal expansion was found to be among the lowest, especially among CD8+ T cells. The antigen specificity of the peripheral T cells that underwent clonal expansion was not determined. After ivuxolimab, more expanded clones were found on average in CD8+ T cells than in CD4+ T cells.

Measured from the cysteine to the phenylalanine, the CDR3 is 15 residues long. Just CDR3 DNA is preserved here, 45 bases in frame from base 1. The V end gives up 4 bases and the J end 5 bases, leaving 8 bases in the junction not matched to a gene. The germline V gene specifies KGHSH as CDR1 and LQKENI as CDR2. Patients with a history of autoimmune disease or receiving systemic immunosuppression were excluded from the trial. In every dose cohort, peripheral blood was drawn for TCR sequencing at baseline, cycle 4 day 1, and cycle 7 day 1. The samples were taken from a phase I, first-in-human, multicenter, open-label dose-escalation trial of ivuxolimab. Adults with locally advanced or metastatic head and neck squamous cell, hepatocellular, melanoma or renal cell carcinoma were enrolled in the trial. CD4+ and CD8+ T cells were sorted separately from peripheral blood before TCR sequencing. Regarding this clone: No cognate antigen has been identified for it. Base qualities are missing; no much larger clone stands one base away.

For sequencing of the TCRbeta CDR3 region, genomic DNA was extracted from the sorted cells. TCRbeta CDR3 regions were sequenced using the immunoSEQ Assay. Not all clones reach the TCRdb copy of this immuneACCESS table, which keeps in-frame sequences only. Checked studies attribute under half of the gap to unresolved V genes and leave the rest unexplained. Counted in this sample were 81,000 or so clones; approximately 90% of them appeared once. The ten top clones hold 0.47% of the sample. This TCR came from an adult with an advanced solid tumor such as melanoma, head and neck, liver or kidney cancer. The chain was built from TRBV18 and TRBJ2-3; 8 central bases correspond to TRBD2. Material: CD4+ or CD8+ T cells sorted from blood, obtained in a trial of the OX40 agonist ivuxolimab. The CDR3 is CASSLATGGRDTQYF. The bases read TGTGCCAGCTCACTCGCCACGGGGGGGAGAGATACGCAGTATTTT.